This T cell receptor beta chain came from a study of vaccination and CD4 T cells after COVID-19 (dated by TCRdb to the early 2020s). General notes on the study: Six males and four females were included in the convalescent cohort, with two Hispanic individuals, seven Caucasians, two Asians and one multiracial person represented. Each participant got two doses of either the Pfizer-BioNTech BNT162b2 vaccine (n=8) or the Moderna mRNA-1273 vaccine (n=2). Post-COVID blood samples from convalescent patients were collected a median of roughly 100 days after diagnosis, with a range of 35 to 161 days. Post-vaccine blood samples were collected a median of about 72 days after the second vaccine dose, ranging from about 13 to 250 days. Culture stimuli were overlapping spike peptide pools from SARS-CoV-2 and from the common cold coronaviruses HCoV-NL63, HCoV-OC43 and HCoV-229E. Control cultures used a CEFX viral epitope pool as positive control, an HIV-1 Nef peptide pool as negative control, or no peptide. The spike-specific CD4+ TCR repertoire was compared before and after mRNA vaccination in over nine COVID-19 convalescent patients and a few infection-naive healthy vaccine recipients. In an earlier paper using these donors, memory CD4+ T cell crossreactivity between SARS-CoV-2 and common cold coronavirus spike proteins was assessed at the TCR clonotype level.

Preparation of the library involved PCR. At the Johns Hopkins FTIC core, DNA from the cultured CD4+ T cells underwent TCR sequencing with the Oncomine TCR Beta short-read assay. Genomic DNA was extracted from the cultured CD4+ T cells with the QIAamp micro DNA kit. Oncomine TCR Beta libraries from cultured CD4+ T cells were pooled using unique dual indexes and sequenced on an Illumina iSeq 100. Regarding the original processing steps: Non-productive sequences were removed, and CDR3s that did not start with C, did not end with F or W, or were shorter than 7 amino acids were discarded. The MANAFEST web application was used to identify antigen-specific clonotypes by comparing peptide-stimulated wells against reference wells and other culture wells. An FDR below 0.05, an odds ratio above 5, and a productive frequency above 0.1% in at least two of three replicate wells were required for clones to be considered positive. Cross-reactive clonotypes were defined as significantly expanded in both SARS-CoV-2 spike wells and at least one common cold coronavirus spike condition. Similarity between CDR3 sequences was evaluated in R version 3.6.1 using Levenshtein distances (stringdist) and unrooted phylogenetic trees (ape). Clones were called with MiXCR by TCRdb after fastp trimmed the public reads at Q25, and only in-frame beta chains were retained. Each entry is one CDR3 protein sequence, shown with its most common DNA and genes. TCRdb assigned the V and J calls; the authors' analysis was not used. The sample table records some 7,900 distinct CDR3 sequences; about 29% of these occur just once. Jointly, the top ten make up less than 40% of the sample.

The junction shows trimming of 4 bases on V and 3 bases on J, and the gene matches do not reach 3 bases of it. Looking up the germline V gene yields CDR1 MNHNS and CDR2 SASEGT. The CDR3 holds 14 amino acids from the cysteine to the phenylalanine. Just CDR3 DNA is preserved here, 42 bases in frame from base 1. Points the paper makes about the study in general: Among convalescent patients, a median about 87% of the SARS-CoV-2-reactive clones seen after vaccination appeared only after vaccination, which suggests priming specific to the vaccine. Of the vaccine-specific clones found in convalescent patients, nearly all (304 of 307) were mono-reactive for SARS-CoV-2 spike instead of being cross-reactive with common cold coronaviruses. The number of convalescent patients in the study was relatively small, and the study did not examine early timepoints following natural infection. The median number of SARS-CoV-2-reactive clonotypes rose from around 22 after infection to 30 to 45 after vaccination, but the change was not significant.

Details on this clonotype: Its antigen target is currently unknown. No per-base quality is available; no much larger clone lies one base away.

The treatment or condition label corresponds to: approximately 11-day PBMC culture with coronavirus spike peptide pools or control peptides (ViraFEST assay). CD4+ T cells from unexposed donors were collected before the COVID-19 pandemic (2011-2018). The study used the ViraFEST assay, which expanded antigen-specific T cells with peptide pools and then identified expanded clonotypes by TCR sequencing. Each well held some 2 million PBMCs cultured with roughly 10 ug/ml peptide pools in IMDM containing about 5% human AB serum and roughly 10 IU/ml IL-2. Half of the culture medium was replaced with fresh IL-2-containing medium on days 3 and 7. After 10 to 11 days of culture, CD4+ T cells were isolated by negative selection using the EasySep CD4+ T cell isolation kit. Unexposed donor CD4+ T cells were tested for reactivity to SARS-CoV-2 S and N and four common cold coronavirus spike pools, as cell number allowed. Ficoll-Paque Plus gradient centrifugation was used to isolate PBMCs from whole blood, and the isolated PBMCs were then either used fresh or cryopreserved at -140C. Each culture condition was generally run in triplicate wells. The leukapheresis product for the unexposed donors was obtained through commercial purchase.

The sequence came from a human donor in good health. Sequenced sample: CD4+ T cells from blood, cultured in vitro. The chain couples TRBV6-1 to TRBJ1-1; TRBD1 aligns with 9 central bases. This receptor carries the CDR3 CASSGQGGYTEAFF. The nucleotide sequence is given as TGTGCCAGCAGTGGACAGGGGGGGTACACTGAAGCTTTCTTT.